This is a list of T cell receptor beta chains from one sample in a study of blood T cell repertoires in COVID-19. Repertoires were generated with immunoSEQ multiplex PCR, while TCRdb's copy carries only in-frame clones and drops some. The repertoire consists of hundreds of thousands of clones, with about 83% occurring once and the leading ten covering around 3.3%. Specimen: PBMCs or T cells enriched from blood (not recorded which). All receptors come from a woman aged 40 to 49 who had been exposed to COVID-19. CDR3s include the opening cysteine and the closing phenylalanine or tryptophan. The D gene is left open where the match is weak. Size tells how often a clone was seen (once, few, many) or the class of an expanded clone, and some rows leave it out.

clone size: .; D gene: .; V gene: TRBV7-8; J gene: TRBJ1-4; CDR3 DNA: TGTGCCAGCAGTTCTGGACAATTGGGGGGAGGTGAAAAACTGTTTTTT; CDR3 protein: CASSSGQLGGGEKLFF
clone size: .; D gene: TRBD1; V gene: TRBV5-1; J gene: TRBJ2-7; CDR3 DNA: TGCGCCAGCGGTGCCGGGACAGGGGTCGAGCAGTACTTC; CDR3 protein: CASGAGTGVEQYF
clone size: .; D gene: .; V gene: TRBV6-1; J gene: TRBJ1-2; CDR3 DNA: TGTGCCAGCAGTGAAGTTAACCCAGGGAACTATGGCTACACCTTC; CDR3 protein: CASSEVNPGNYGYTF
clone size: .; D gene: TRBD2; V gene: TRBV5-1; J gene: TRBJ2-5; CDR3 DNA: TGCGCCAGCAGCTTTACTAGCGGGCACGAAGAGACCCAGTACTTC; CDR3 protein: CASSFTSGHEETQYF
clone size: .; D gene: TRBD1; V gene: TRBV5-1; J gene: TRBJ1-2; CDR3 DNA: TGCGCCAGCAGCTTGGGACAGGGGGGCTACACCTTC; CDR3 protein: CASSLGQGGYTF
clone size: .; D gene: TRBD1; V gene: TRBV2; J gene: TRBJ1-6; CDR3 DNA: TGTGCCAGCAACCGCTCAGGACAGGGCCCCGGCACCTGCTTT; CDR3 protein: CASNRSGQGPGTCF
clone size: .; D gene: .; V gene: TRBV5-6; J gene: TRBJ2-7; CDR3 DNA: TGTGCCAGCAGCTGGAGGGACGGCCTATCCTACGAGCAGTACTTC; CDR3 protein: CASSWRDGLSYEQYF
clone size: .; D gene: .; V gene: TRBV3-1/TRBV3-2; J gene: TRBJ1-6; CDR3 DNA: TGTGCCAGCAGCCAAGATCGGAGGTATTCACCCCTCCACTTT; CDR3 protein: CASSQDRRYSPLHF
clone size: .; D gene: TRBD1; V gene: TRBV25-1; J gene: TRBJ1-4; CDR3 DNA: TGTGCCAGCAGTGTCAGACAGGGGTACGGGGAAAAACTGTTTTTT; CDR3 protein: CASSVRQGYGEKLFF
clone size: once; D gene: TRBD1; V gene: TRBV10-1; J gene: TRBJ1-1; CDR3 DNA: TGCGCCAGCAGTGATAAGGCGACAGGGGGAGTTTATTACACTGAAGCTTTCTTT; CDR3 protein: CASSDKATGGVYYTEAFF
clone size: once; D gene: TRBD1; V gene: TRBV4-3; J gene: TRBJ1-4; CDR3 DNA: TGCGCCAGCAGCCTACAGGGGGGGCGTGAAAAACTGTTTTTT; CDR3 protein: CASSLQGGREKLFF
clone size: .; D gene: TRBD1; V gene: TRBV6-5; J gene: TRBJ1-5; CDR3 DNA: TGTGCCAGCAGCCGGACAGGGTCTGATCAGCCCCAGCATTTT; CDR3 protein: CASSRTGSDQPQHF
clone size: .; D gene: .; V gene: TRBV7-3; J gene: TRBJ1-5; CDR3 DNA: TGTGCCAGCAGCTTGAACGGAGGGGGCAATCAGCCCCAGCATTTT; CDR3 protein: CASSLNGGGNQPQHF
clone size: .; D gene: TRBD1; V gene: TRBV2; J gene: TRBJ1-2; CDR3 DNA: TGTGCCAGCAGTCGAACCCCAGGGGGTCATGGCTACACCTTC; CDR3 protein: CASSRTPGGHGYTF
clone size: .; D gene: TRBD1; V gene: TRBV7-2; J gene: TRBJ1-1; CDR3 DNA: TGTGCCAGCAGCACACAGGGGGACACTGAAGCTTTCTTT; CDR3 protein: CASSTQGDTEAFF
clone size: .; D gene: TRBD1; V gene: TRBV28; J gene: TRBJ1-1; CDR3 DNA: TGTGCCAGCAATCCGGGACAGCGGAACACTGAAGCTTTCTTT; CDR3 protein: CASNPGQRNTEAFF
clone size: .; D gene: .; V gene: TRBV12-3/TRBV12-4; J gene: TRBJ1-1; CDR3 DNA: TGTGCCAGCACCAATAACATGAACACTGAAGCTTTCTTT; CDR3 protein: CASTNNMNTEAFF
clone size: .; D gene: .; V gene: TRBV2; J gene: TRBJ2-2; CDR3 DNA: TGTGCCAGCAGTGAACGGCGGGGCTATAACACCGGGGAGCTGTTTTTT; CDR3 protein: CASSERRGYNTGELFF
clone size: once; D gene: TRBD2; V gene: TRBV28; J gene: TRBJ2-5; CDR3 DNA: TGTGCCAGCAGTTTGGGCGGGGGGGCTATGGGAGAGACCCAGTACTTC; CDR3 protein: CASSLGGGAMGETQYF
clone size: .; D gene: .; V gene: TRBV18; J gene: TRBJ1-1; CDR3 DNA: TGTGCCAGCTCACCATCCAGCCCGGGTGAAGCTTTCTTT; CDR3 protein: CASSPSSPGEAFF
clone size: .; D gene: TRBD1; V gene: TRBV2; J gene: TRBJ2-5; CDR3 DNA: TGTGCCAGCAGCGCTATCAGGGGGCGAGGGGGGACCCAGTACTTC; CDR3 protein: CASSAIRGRGGTQYF
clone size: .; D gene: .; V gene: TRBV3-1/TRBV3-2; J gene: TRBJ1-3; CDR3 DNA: TGTGCCAGCAGCCGGATCAACAGGGCAGCCTCTGGAAACACCATATATTTT; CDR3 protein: CASSRINRAASGNTIYF
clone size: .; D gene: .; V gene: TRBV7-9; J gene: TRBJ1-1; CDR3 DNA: TGTGCCAGCAGCTCCAGGGCCATGAACACTGAAGCTTTCTTT; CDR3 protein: CASSSRAMNTEAFF
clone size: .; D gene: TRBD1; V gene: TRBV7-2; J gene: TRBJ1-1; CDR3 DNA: TGTGCCAGCAGCTTGGGACAGGTGAACACTGAAGCTTTCTTT; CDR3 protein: CASSLGQVNTEAFF
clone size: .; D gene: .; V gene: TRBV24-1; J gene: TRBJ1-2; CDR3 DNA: TGTGCCACCAGCTCCCGGGGGAACTATGGCTACACCTTC; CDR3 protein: CATSSRGNYGYTF
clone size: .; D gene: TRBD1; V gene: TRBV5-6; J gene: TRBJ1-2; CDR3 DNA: TGTGCCAGCAGCTTAAGGGCAGGGGGTAGTGGCTACACCTTC; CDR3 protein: CASSLRAGGSGYTF
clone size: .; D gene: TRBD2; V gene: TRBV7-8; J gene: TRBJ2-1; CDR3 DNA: TGTGCCAGCAGCTGGGAGCGGGGTTCGAGCTCCTACAATGAGCAGTTCTTC; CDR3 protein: CASSWERGSSSYNEQFF
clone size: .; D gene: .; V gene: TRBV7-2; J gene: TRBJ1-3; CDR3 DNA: TGTGCCAGCAGCGTACAGGGCCGCACCATATATTTT; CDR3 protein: CASSVQGRTIYF
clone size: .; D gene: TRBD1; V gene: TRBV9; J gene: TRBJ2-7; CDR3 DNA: TGTGCCAGCAGCGGCGACCGGGACAGGGACTGCGACGAGCAGTACTTC; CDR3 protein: CASSGDRDRDCDEQYF
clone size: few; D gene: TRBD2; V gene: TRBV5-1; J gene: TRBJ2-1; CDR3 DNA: TGCGCCAGCAGCTCCACCCGGACTAGCGGGGGGTACTCCTACAATGAGCAGTTCTTC; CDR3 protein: CASSSTRTSGGYSYNEQFF
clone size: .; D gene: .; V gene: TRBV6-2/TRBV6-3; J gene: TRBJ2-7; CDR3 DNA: TGTGCCAGCAGTACGGACACAGCCTCTACCTACGAGCAGTACTTC; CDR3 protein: CASSTDTASTYEQYF
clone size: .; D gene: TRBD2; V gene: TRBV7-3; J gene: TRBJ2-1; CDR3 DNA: TGTGCCAGCAGCTTAACTGGAGGGACTAGCGGGGAGAGTGGGACCAATGAGCAGTTCTTC; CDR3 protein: CASSLTGGTSGESGTNEQFF
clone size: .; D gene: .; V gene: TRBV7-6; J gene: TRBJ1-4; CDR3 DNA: TGTGCCAGCAGCCTCACACGGGGGGAACTGTTTTTT; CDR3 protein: CASSLTRGELFF
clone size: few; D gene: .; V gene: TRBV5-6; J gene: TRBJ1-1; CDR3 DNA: TGTGCCAGCAGCTTGGGACAGCCATGGACTGAAGCTTTCTTT; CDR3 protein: CASSLGQPWTEAFF
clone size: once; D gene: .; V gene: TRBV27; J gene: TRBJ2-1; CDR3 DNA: TGTGCCAGCAGTTGGGTAGGGGCGAGCTCCTACAATGAGCAGTTCTTC; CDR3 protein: CASSWVGASSYNEQFF
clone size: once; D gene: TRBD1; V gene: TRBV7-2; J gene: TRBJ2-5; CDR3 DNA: TGTGCCAGCAGCTTATTCCAGGGGGTGGGGGAGACCCAGTACTTC; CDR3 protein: CASSLFQGVGETQYF
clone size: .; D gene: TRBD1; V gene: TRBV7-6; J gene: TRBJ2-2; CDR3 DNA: TGTGCCAGCAGCCCGCGACAGGGAGAGAACACCGGGGAGCTGTTTTTT; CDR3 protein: CASSPRQGENTGELFF
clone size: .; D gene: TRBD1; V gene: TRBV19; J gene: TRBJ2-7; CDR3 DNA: TGTGCCAGTAGTGTGACAGGGGCTTCCTACGAGCAGTACTTC; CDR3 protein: CASSVTGASYEQYF
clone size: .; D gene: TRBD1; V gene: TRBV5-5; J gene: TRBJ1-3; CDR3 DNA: TGTGCCAGCAGCCAGGGAGACCCGGGACAGGGAAACACCATATATTTT; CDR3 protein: CASSQGDPGQGNTIYF
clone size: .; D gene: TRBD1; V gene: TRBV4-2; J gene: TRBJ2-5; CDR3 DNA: TGTGCCAGCAGCCGAGTAAACAGGGGGCCGGAGGGCCTCCAAGAGACCCAGTACTTC; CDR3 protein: CASSRVNRGPEGLQETQYF
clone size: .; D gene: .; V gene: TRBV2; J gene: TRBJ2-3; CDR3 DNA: TGTGCCAGCAGTGAGGGATCCGGGAGTGGCACAGATACGCAGTATTTT; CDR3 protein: CASSEGSGSGTDTQYF
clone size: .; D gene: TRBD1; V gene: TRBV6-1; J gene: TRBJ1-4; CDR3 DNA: TGTGCCAGCAGTGAAGGCTACAGGGGGCTAAATGAAAAACTGTTTTTT; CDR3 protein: CASSEGYRGLNEKLFF
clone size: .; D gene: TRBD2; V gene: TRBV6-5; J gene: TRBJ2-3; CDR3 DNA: TGTGCCAGCAGTTACTCCCGGGGGGGGGCAGGAGATACGCAGTATTTT; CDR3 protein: CASSYSRGGAGDTQYF
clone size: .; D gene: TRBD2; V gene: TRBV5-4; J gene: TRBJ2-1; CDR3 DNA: TGTGCCAGCAGCTTATTAGCGGGGTCTAACGAGCAGTTCTTC; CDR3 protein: CASSLLAGSNEQFF
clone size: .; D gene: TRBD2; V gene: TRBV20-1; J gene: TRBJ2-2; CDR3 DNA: TGCAGTGCTAGTCGGGGGGTCAACACCGGGGAGCTGTTTTTT; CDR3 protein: CSASRGVNTGELFF
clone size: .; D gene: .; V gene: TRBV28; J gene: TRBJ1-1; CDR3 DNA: TGTGCCAGCAGTTTAATACCCGGATTAGCCTTCGCCACTGAAGCTTTCTTT; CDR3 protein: CASSLIPGLAFATEAFF
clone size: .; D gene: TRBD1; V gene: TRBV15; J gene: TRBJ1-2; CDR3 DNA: TGTGCCACCAGCAGCAAGAAACAGGGGTGGTATGGCTACACCTTC; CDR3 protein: CATSSKKQGWYGYTF
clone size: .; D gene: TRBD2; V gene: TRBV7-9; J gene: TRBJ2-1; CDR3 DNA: TGTGCCAGCAGCGCCACTAGCGGAAGCTCCTACAATGAGCAGTTCTTC; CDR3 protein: CASSATSGSSYNEQFF
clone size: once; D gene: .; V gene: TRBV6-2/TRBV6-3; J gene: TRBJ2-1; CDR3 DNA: TGTGCCAGCAGTTACTCAGGAGGGGCGAGTGAGCAGTTCTTC; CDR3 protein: CASSYSGGASEQFF
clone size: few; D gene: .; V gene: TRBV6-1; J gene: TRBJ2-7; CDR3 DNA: TGTGCCAGCAGTGAGTTCCTAGTGACTCTGGAGCAGTACTTC; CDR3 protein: CASSEFLVTLEQYF
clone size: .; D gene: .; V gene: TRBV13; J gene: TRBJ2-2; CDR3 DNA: TGTGCCAGCAGGCAGGATTTGCTGAACACCGGGGAGCTGTTTTTT; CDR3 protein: CASRQDLLNTGELFF
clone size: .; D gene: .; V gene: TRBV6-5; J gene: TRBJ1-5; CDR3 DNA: TGTGCCAGCGGAGTCGCGCGTAGCAATCAGCCCCAGCATTTT; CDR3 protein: CASGVARSNQPQHF
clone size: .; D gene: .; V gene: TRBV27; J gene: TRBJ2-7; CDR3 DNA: TGTGCCAGCAGTTGGGGGGGGGCTGCCTACGAGCAGTACTTC; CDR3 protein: CASSWGGAAYEQYF
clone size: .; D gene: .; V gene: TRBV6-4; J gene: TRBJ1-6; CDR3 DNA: TGTGCCAGCAGTGAGAGTCCGGGTTCACCCCTCCACTTT; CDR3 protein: CASSESPGSPLHF
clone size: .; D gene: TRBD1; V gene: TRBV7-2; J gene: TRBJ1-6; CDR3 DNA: TGTGCCAGCAGCTCTCCGACAGGGACGATAAATTCACCCCTCCACTTT; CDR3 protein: CASSSPTGTINSPLHF
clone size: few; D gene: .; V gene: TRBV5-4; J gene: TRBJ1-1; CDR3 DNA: TGTGCCAGCAGCTCGCCTGGAGAGATGAACACTGAAGCTTTCTTT; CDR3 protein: CASSSPGEMNTEAFF
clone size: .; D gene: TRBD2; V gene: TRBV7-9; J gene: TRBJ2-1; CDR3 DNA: TGTGCCAGCAGCCCGGGAGGGTACAATGAGCAGTTCTTC; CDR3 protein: CASSPGGYNEQFF
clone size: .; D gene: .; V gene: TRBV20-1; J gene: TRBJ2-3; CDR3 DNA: TGCAGTGCTAGTGGCTCTAGCGTAGGAGGCACAGATACGCAGTATTTT; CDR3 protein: CSASGSSVGGTDTQYF
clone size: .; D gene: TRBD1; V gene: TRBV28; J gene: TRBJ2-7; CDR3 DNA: TGTGCCAGCAGTTTATGGAGAGGGAAACAGGGGCCCTACGAGCAGTACTTC; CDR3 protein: CASSLWRGKQGPYEQYF